The T cell receptor (beta chain) described here comes from a study of OX40 agonist ivuxolimab in advanced cancers. Anyone with autoimmune disease history or systemic immunosuppression was excluded. This clone was seen a few times. The target antigen is unknown. Whole-study findings and limits: Determination of antigen specificity was not performed for the expanded peripheral T cells.

The CDR3 totals 16 residues. Germline lookup yields CDR1 LNHDA and CDR2 SQIVND (reference sequence). With V trimmed by 7 bases and J by 4 bases, 12 bases remained unmatched. Assay used: immunoSEQ multiplex PCR; TCRdb lists only in-frame clones, some missing. The repertoire includes tens of thousands of clones, roughly 79% of them detected once, and about 7% sits in the top ten. The TCR sequence derives from an adult with an advanced solid tumor such as melanoma, head and neck, liver or kidney cancer. The chain employs TRBV19 and TRBJ1-2; TRBD1 agrees at 10 bases. The specimen was CD4+ or CD8+ T cells sorted from blood, collected in a trial of the OX40 agonist ivuxolimab. The CDR3 nucleotides read TGTGCCAGTACTCACTGGGACAGGGGACTCAGCTATGGCTACACCTTC. Its protein product is CASTHWDRGLSYGYTF.